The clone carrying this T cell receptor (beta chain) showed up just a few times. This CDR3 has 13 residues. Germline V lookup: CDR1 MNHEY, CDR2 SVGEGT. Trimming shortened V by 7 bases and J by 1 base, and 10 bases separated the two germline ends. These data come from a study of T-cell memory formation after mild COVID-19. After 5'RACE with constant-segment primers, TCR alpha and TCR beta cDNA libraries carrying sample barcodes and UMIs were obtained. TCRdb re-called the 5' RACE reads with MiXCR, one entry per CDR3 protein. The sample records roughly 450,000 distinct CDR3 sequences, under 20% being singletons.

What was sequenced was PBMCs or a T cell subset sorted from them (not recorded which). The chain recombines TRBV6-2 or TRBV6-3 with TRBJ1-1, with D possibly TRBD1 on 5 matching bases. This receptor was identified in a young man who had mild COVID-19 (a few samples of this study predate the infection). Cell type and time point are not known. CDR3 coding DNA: TGTGCCAGCACCCGGACATCGAACACTGAAGCTTTCTTT. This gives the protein CASTRTSNTEAFF.